This T cell receptor (beta chain) came from a study of radiotherapy plus CTLA-4 blockade in lung cancer. Study-level results: The best predictor of response was reported to be early blood T cell clone dynamics, with interferon-beta.

Comment on this clone: Its specificity is unknown.

Only in-frame clones appear in the TCRdb table, and some are missing; sequencing was by immunoSEQ multiplex PCR. The table includes fewer than 140,000 clones, under 90% detected once. The material was peripheral blood, obtained from a patient treated with radiotherapy plus ipilimumab. The TCR comes from a human donor with non-small cell lung cancer that progressed on radiotherapy plus ipilimumab. Some clones in this sample may be carry-over from other donors' samples.

As DNA, the CDR3 is TGTGCCAGTAGTACCCCCAGCGGCTATGGCTACACCTTC. Protein product: CASSTPSGYGYTF. The rearrangement links TRBV19 to TRBJ1-2, with unresolved D. The V and J ends lost 4 bases and 4 bases respectively, with 10 bases between them. The CDR3 is made up of 13 amino acids. CDR1 and CDR2 (germline): LNHDA, SQIVND (reference sequence). The full variable domain, with the rest looked up from reference TRBV19 and TRBJ1-2, is DGGITQSPKYLFRKEGQNVTLSCEQNLNHDAMYWYRQDPGQGLRLIYYSQIVNDFQKGDIAEGYSVSREKKESFPLTVTSAQKNPTAFYLCASSTPSGYGYTFGSGTRLTVV.